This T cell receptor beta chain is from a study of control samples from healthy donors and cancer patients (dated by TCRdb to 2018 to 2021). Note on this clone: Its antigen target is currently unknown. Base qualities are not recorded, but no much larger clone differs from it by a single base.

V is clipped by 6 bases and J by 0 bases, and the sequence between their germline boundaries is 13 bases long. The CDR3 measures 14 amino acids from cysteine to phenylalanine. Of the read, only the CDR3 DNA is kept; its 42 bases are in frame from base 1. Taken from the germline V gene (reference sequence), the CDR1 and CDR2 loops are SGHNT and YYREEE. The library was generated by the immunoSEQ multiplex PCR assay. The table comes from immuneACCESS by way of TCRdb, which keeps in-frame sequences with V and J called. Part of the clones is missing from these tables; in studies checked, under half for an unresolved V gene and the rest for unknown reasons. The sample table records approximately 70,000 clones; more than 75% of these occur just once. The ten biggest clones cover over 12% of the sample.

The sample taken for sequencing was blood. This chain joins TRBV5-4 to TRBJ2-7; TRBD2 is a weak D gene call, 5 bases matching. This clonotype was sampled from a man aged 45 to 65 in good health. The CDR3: CASTNEGLSYEQYF. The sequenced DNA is TGTGCCAGCACAAACGAAGGACTCTCCTACGAGCAGTACTTC.